Sequencing of this TCR beta chain was carried out in a study of shared clonotypes between healthy human individuals. Findings and limits, study-wide: Naive subsets generally exceeded memory subsets in estimated richness. When naive CD4 clonotypes were compared across a few donors, approximately 5% were shared.

Concerning this clone itself: Its specificity is not known.

The V end was cut by 1 base, the J end by 9 bases, with 10 bases between. This CDR3 contains 13 residues. Per germline, CDR1 KGHSH and CDR2 LQKENI. Deep-level running was used for the assay. Data came from immunoSEQ multiplex PCR; TCRdb stores just in-frame clones and leaves some out. This sample carries some 2,400,000 clones, nearly 97% of them seen once, and the ten largest clones take around 0.13%. V is TRBV18 and J is TRBJ2-1, with D possibly TRBD2 on 6 matching bases. The sample taken for sequencing was naive CD4+ T cells sorted from blood. Stated subset: CD45RA+ positively selected. The TCR comes from a man younger than 30 in good health. CDR3 sequence reads: CASSPRTGVEQFF. CDR3 in DNA: TGTGCCAGCTCACCACGGACGGGAGTTGAGCAGTTCTTC.